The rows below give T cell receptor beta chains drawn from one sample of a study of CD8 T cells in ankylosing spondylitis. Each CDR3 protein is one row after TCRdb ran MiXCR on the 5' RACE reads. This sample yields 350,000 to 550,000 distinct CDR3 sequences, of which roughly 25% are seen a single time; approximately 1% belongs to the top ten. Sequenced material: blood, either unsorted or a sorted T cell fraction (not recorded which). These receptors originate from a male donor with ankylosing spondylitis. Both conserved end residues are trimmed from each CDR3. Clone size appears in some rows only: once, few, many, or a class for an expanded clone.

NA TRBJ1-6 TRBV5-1 ASGLSQGVENSPLH
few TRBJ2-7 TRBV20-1 SARPNSGNYEQY
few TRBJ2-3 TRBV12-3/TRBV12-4 ASSFFADTQY
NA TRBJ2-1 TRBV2 ASSPALAGRSEQF
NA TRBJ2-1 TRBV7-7 ASSTTGSSYNEQF
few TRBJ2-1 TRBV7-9 ASRGGPEF
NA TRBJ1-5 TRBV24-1 ATSSGPNSNQPQH
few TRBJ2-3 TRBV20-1 SARDFGTATDTQY
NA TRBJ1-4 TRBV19 ASTDLGGREEKLF
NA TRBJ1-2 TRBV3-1 ASSQDYYGYT
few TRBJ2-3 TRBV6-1 ATRGVLAGTTDTQY
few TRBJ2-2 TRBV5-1 ASSLESNTGELF
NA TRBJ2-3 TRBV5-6 ATHWRGADTQY
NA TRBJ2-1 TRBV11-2 ASSLVPGQGRTYNEQF
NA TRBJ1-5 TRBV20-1 SARAGASNQPQH
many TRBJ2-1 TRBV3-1 ASSQGYEQF
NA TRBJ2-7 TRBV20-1 SACIAGVFYEQY
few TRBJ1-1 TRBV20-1 SAQDRIRSGAF
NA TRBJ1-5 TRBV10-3 AISESPGGGQPQH
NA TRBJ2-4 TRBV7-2 ASSRFGGEVNIQY